A single T cell receptor beta chain is shown here with its context. Its antigen is as yet unknown. These data belong to a study of T cells in Graves' hyperthyroidism and ophthalmopathy. The wider study: Prior to any treatment, at the point of initial diagnosis, peripheral blood was collected. Study-level findings and limits: Most thyroid clonotypes that were expanded above 0.001 also turned up in blood.

In germline, CDR1 is LNHDA, CDR2 SQIVND (reference sequence). This CDR3 contains 13 residues. With 1 base removed from V and 10 bases from J, the gap between germline ends came to 13 bases. Amplified TCR beta CDR3 regions derived from RNA transcripts. In the first-round RT-PCR of the TCR CDR3, the HTBI primer set was used. From the multiplex PCR reads, TCRdb called clonotypes with MiXCR, one entry per CDR3 protein. The profile covers more than 500,000 distinct CDR3 sequences, with approximately 14% appearing a single time and around 4.5% taken by the ten largest. The chain uses TRBV19 and TRBJ1-1, with TRBD1 as a possible D gene (5 bases). Sequencing was performed on blood. The source of this sequence is a woman aged 35 to 49 with Graves' ophthalmopathy. CDR3 DNA: TGTGCCAGTAGTATAGGAGAGGGGACCGGAGCTTTCTTT. Encoded protein: CASSIGEGTGAFF.